This passage covers 29 T cell receptor beta chains from one sample sequenced in a study of shared clonotypes between healthy human individuals. Libraries were prepared by immunoSEQ multiplex PCR; TCRdb keeps only in-frame clonotypes and omits some of them. The table has 1 million to 1.3 million clones, approximately 78% seen once. Specimen: memory CD4+ T cells from PBMCs. The subset denotes: CD45RA-negative fraction. The source is a man between 18 and 35 years old in good health. Some clones in this sample may be carry-over from other donors' samples.

In this sample, this clone turned up a few times. This chain links TRBV4-1 with TRBJ1-1, with D possibly TRBD1 on 6 matching bases. Germline CDR1 MGHRA, CDR2 YSYEKL. V gave up 4 bases and J gave up 10 bases, with 16 bases separating them. The CDR3 has 13 amino acids. CDR3 DNA: TGCGCCAGCAGCCTGACAGGCACCACGGGAGCTTTCTTT. Protein: CASSLTGTTGAFF.

This chain links TRBV6-1 with TRBJ2-5, with 10 positions matching TRBD2. J gave up 5 bases and V 11 bases, and 8 bases lay outside the gene matches. CDR1 is MNHNS, CDR2 SASEGT, per germline. There are 13 residues in the CDR3. CDR3 nucleotides: TGTGCCGCCGGGCTAGCGGGAGTGGAGACCCAGTACTTC. Protein sequence: CAAGLAGVETQYF.

This clone was found once. The J gene is TRBJ1-2, the V gene TRBV2; no clear D gene. CDR1 SNHLY and CDR2 FYNNEI come from the germline V gene. There are 15 residues in the CDR3. V was pared by 4 bases and J by 0 bases, with 12 bases between. The DNA for the CDR3 is TGTGCCAGCAGTGGACGGACGGAGCCTAACTATGGCTACACCTTC. Translating gives CASSGRTEPNYGYTF.

The J gene is TRBJ2-1, the V gene TRBV7-3, with 8 bases aligning to TRBD2. After removal of 5 bases from V and 3 bases from J, the junction contained 6 bases not matched to a gene. The CDR3 spans 15 residues. Germline CDR1 and CDR2: SGHTA and FQGTGA. The CDR3 protein is CASSVSGTSYNEQFF. DNA for the CDR3: TGTGCCAGCAGCGTCTCCGGGACTAGCTACAATGAGCAGTTCTTC.

This chain connects TRBV2 to TRBJ1-2; TRBD1 is a possible D gene (6 bases). Trimming removed 7 bases from V and 4 bases from J, with 19 bases in between. From germline, CDR1 is SNHLY and CDR2 FYNNEI. The CDR3 length is 15 residues. The CDR3 bases are TGTGCCAGCACGGGGGCAGGCGGTCCGGGCTATGGCTACACCTTC. Its translation is CASTGAGGPGYGYTF.

The chain links TRBV10-3 to TRBJ1-5; D is possibly TRBD1 (6 bases). There are 18 residues in the CDR3. Germline CDR1 reads ENHRY; CDR2 reads SYGVKD. Trimming cost V 4 bases and J 1 base, with 20 bases left between them. CDR3 amino acids: CAISGGGAMGSSNQPQHF. In DNA form, the CDR3 reads TGTGCCATCAGTGGTGGGGGCGCCATGGGATCCAGCAATCAGCCCCAGCATTTT.

Regarding this clone: Additional DNA sequences in this sample encode the identical CDR3. J is TRBJ1-1 and V is TRBV7-2; D uncertain. With 1 base removed from V and 1 base from J, the gap between germline ends came to 4 bases. The length of the CDR3 is 13 residues. CDR1 and CDR2 from the germline V gene are SGHTA and FQGNSA. The CDR3 loop is CASSLDRNTEAFF. The CDR3 coding sequence is TGTGCCAGCAGCTTAGATCGGAACACTGAAGCTTTCTTT.

The CDR3 DNA follows: TGCGCCAGCAGCCAGAGACTTCTAGCGGGAGGTCCCAGCGGGCCATACGAGCAGTACTTC. Encoded protein: CASSQRLLAGGPSGPYEQYF. The chain uses TRBV4-1 and TRBJ2-7; TRBD2 matches 11 bases. V trimming: 3 bases; J trimming: 4 bases; junction bases outside the gene matches: 20. The CDR3 consists of 20 residues. Looked up from germline, CDR1 is MGHRA and CDR2 is YSYEKL.

The chain links TRBV30 to TRBJ1-4; D not resolved. The V and J ends lost 6 bases and 4 bases respectively, with 6 bases between them. The CDR3 sequence is 11 residues long. CDR1 is GTSNPN and CDR2 is SVGIG in the germline V gene (reference sequence). The DNA for the CDR3 is TGTGCCTGTTATCTTAATGAAAAACTGTTTTTT. It encodes CACYLNEKLFF.

The chain uses TRBV15 and TRBJ1-1; D perhaps matches TRBD1 (5 bases). With 1 base removed from V and 0 bases from J, the gap between germline ends came to 15 bases. The V gene's germline CDR1 is LNHNV and CDR2 YYDKDF (reference sequence). The CDR3 contains 17 residues. The CDR3 coding sequence is TGTGCCACCAGCAGAGGTGGATTGCCAGGGATGAACACTGAAGCTTTCTTT. Translated: CATSRGGLPGMNTEAFF.

CDR3 bases: TGTGCCAGCAAGAGTTCCGATCAAGAGACCCAGTACTTC. Its translation: CASKSSDQETQYF. The V call is TRBV5-4, the J call TRBJ2-5; D not certain. The CDR3 extends over 13 amino acids. The V gene lost 6 bases and the J gene lost 2 bases, with 11 bases spanning the gap. The germline gives CDR1 SGHNT, CDR2 YYREEE (reference sequence).

The V gene is TRBV9, the J gene TRBJ1-1; no firm D call. Trimming removed 0 bases from V and 4 bases from J, with 10 bases in between. The CDR3 is made up of 14 amino acids. Germline CDR1 SGDLS, CDR2 YYNGEE. In DNA form, the CDR3 reads TGTGCCAGCAGCGTAGGGTGGGAGGGCACTGAAGCTTTCTTT. Protein product: CASSVGWEGTEAFF.

The chain carries TRBV19 and TRBJ1-5; 10 nucleotides match TRBD1. Germline V gene lookup returns CDR1 LNHDA and CDR2 SQIVND (reference sequence). The CDR3 has 14 residues. The junction had 6 bases not matched to a gene; V was cut back by 7 bases and J by 6 bases. For the CDR3, the DNA is TGTGCCAGTATCGCCGGGACAGGGGCTCAGCCCCAGCATTTT. Its protein is CASIAGTGAQPQHF.

The rearrangement links TRBV29-1 to TRBJ2-3, with D uncertain. Germline V gene data show CDR1 as SQVTM and CDR2 as ANQGSEA. This CDR3 has 12 residues. V was clipped by 4 bases and J by 6 bases, with 11 bases between them. For the CDR3, the DNA is TGCAGCGTTGTCGGTCCTGGGGATACGCAGTATTTT. It encodes CSVVGPGDTQYF.

The chain is built from TRBV29-1 and TRBJ2-5; 7 bases line up with TRBD1. The CDR3 loop spans 13 amino acids. Germline V gene data show CDR1 as SQVTM and CDR2 as ANQGSEA. The junction had 6 bases not matched to a gene; V was cut back by 4 bases and J by 4 bases. In nucleotides, the CDR3 is TGCAGCGTTGGAACAGGGGCTGGAGAGACCCAGTACTTC. Translated: CSVGTGAGETQYF.

This clone was detected only once. This chain connects TRBV4-3 to TRBJ2-7, with 7 bases that match TRBD2. Per the germline V gene, CDR1 is LGHNA and CDR2 is YSLEER. The CDR3 is 14 residues long. Trimming at V came to 3 bases and at J to 5 bases, leaving 7 bases not matched to a gene. CDR3 in DNA: TGCGCCAGCAGCCAGGCGGGAGTTCCACACGAGCAGTACTTC. Its protein is CASSQAGVPHEQYF.

The V gene is TRBV5-1, the J gene TRBJ1-1; TRBD1 aligns across 8 bases. V was pared by 3 bases and J by 3 bases, with 4 bases of the junction left unmatched. The CDR3 spans 14 residues. CDR1 is SGHRS, CDR2 YFSETQ, per germline. The CDR3 region is CASSSLTGDTEAFF. The CDR3 region has the DNA TGCGCCAGCAGCTCGCTGACAGGGGACACTGAAGCTTTCTTT.

A note on this clone: The same CDR3 also results from other DNA sequences found in this sample. This chain links TRBV5-1 with TRBJ1-3; unclear D gene. With 1 base removed from V and 0 bases from J, the gap between germline ends came to 8 bases. The CDR3 has 15 amino acids. Germline-derived CDR1 and CDR2 are SGHRS and YFSETQ. CDR3 amino acids: CASSLMGSSGNTIYF. In DNA form, the CDR3 reads TGCGCCAGCAGCTTGATGGGGAGCTCTGGAAACACCATATATTTT.

This rearrangement joins TRBV5-1 to TRBJ2-5; 9 nucleotides agree with TRBD1. The J call may be faulty, since TRBJ2-7 better matches the DNA end. This CDR3 spans 13 amino acids. The V gene's germline CDR1 is SGHRS and CDR2 YFSETQ. CDR3 sequence reads: CASSWTGDYEQYF. The CDR3 DNA reads TGCGCCAGCAGCTGGACAGGGGACTACGAGCAGTACTTC.

The chain has TRBV19 and TRBJ2-5, with D perhaps matching TRBD2 (5 bases). Trimming left V 5 bases short and J 0 bases short, with 13 bases between. The CDR3 contains 15 residues. CDR1 is LNHDA and CDR2 is SQIVND in the germline V gene (reference sequence). CDR3 DNA sequence: TGTGCCAGTAGTCGGCTAGCCCGGTACCAAGAGACCCAGTACTTC. Its protein product is CASSRLARYQETQYF.

This rearrangement joins TRBV27 to TRBJ1-2, with TRBD1 as a possible D gene (5 bases). V dropped 7 bases and J dropped 4 bases, with 19 bases sitting between them. The CDR3 runs to 15 residues. Looked up from germline, CDR1 is MNHEY and CDR2 is SMNVEV (reference sequence). The CDR3 DNA follows: TGTGCCAGCAAAATAATGACCCGGGGCCCCTATGGCTACACCTTC. Its protein product is CASKIMTRGPYGYTF.

V is TRBV2 and J is TRBJ2-7; 10 bases align to TRBD2. Losses at the gene ends were 6 bases for V and 2 bases for J; bases not matched to a gene: 7. This CDR3 spans 15 amino acids. Germline CDR1 reads SNHLY; CDR2 reads FYNNEI. The CDR3 spells CASSPRTSGPYEQYF. Here the CDR3 DNA reads TGTGCCAGCAGCCCCCGGACTAGCGGTCCCTACGAGCAGTACTTC.

A word on this clone: The identical CDR3 is also encoded by other nucleotide sequences in the sample. The chain uses TRBV7-2 and TRBJ2-2, with a possible D match to TRBD1 (5 bases). Between the trimmed V and J ends, which lost 3 bases and 6 bases, there was a span of 11 bases. Germline lookup yields CDR1 SGHTA and CDR2 FQGNSA. The CDR3 has 14 amino acids. The DNA of the CDR3 is TGTGCCAGCAGCTTGGAGCAGGGCTCCGGGGAGCTGTTTTTT. This sequence encodes CASSLEQGSGELFF.

This clone has more than one count but fewer than ten. V is TRBV5-1 and J is TRBJ1-1, with 9 bases aligning to TRBD1. The germline V gene has CDR1 SGHRS and CDR2 YFSETQ. J lost 3 bases, V lost 0 bases, and 3 bases had no gene match. The CDR3 covers 15 residues. The DNA of the CDR3 is TGCGCCAGCAGCTTGGGAGGGACAGGGTACACTGAAGCTTTCTTT. Residues: CASSLGGTGYTEAFF.

This chain links TRBV7-8 with TRBJ1-4, with 8 nucleotides matching TRBD1. The CDR3 covers 15 residues. The germline V gene encodes CDR1 SGHVS and CDR2 FQNEAQ. Unmatched junction bases numbered 10, after V lost 5 bases and J lost 8 bases. CDR3 coding DNA: TGTGCCAGCAGCCCCACAGGGGGAGAAGGGGAAAAACTGTTTTTT. Protein: CASSPTGGEGEKLFF.

The chain carries TRBV7-2 and TRBJ2-5; D not certain. V was pared by 4 bases and J by 7 bases, with 16 bases between. Germline V lookup: CDR1 SGHTA, CDR2 FQGNSA. CDR3 length: 14 residues. CDR3 loop: CASSSAFFPWTQYF. CDR3 DNA sequence: TGTGCCAGCAGCTCAGCATTCTTCCCGTGGACCCAGTACTTC.

The gene calls are TRBV6-5 and TRBJ1-4; possible D gene TRBD1, 6 bases. The CDR3 runs 14 residues. Trimming removed 5 bases from V and 4 bases from J, with 11 bases in between. CDR1 MNHEY and CDR2 SVGAGI come from the germline V gene. The CDR3: CASSEQGLNEKLFF. The CDR3 nucleotides read TGTGCCAGCAGTGAACAGGGTCTTAATGAAAAACTGTTTTTT.

This clone was observed a single time. The chain links TRBV4-1 to TRBJ1-5; tentative D call: TRBD1 (5 bases). The germline V gene has CDR1 MGHRA and CDR2 YSYEKL. The CDR3 extends over 13 amino acids. V gave up 7 bases and J gave up 4 bases, with 11 bases separating them. CDR3 sequence reads: CASTPGLNQPQHF. CDR3 sequence (DNA): TGCGCCAGCACCCCAGGGTTGAATCAGCCCCAGCATTTT.

The rearrangement uses TRBV28 and TRBJ2-7; D is unresolved. Between the trimmed V and J ends, which lost 1 base and 2 bases, there was a span of 9 bases. The CDR3 runs 14 residues. Germline CDR1 is MDHEN and CDR2 is SYDVKM. The DNA for the CDR3 is TGTGCCAGCAGTTTATCTTTGTTTCCCTACGAGCAGTACTTC. It codes for CASSLSLFPYEQYF.